This TCR beta chain came from a study of blood T cell repertoires in COVID-19 (dated by TCRdb to about 2020). Study-level background: The collaborator samples originated in the United States, Italy and Spain and spanned the acute and convalescent phases of COVID-19. Where available, HLA class I and class II types were obtained from metadata supplied by the sample provider rather than from assay-based typing. The prospective study material was composed of cDNA or gDNA derived from T cells, B-cell-depleted T cells, or PBMCs. The repertoires were made available in a free public database intended to serve as a resource for research on the immune response to SARS-CoV-2. Samples were obtained from the ongoing ImmuneRACE study (first 160 participants) and from some 1,300 subjects provided by 6 global collaborators. The dataset comprised deeply sampled blood TCRbeta repertoires from subjects exposed to, actively infected with, or recovered from COVID-19. Nearly every sample came with metadata listing a de-identified subject ID, COVID-19 status, age in years and sex.

There are 14 amino acids in the CDR3, from cysteine to phenylalanine inclusive. Kept here is only the CDR3 DNA, which spans 42 bases and is read in frame from base 1. The germline ends are 16 bases apart after V is trimmed by 7 bases and J by 4 bases. The germline V gene (reference sequence) specifies LNHNV as CDR1 and YYDKDF as CDR2. The immunoSEQ Assay, a bias-controlled multiplex PCR, was used to amplify TCRbeta CDR3 regions from genomic DNA. The source study handled its data this way. Nucleated cell counts per sample were estimated from amplification of reference gene primers within the assay. Sequence reads were collapsed and filtered to measure the absolute abundance of every unique TCRbeta CDR3 rearrangement. For each sample, productive Simpson clonality was calculated as the square root of Simpson's diversity index across productive rearrangements. TCRdb's version of the immuneACCESS table is confined to in-frame rearrangements and falls short of the full clone set. An unresolved V gene accounts for under half of the shortfall where checked; the remainder is of unknown origin. V, J and clone size are those of that table, while D and trimming were read from the DNA. Recorded for this sample are some 160,000 clones; roughly 90% of them occurred a single time. About 2% of the sample goes to the ten largest clones.

Comments on this clone: Its antigen target is currently unknown. Qualities for individual bases were not recorded, and no much larger clone is one base off.

The collaborating institutions used their own protocols to collect whole blood in K2EDTA tubes. Collaborator samples were shipped for TCRbeta analysis as frozen whole blood, isolated PBMCs, or DNA extracted from either sample type. Study-level results and caveats: How much clinical and demographic metadata was included differed by source and by participant, and the metadata was provided uncurated.

What was sequenced was peripheral blood. This TCR was recovered from a man aged 18 to 29 with acute or convalescent COVID-19. Recombination joined TRBV15 with TRBJ1-2, with a tentative D gene TRBD1 over 6 matching bases. At the DNA level, the sequence is TGTGCCACCACCTGGGACCTGGACAGCTATGGCTACACCTTC. It specifies CATTWDLDSYGYTF.